Below, 5 T cell receptor beta chains from the same sample are listed, as sequenced in a study of long-term antiretroviral therapy in people with HIV (dated by TCRdb to about 2022). The immunoSEQ hsTCRB v3.0 assay was used at survey level resolution for TRB variable region sequencing. TCRdb re-hosts the immuneACCESS table, in-frame sequences only. Its copies lack some clones; in the studies checked, an unresolved V gene accounts for under half of them, and the cause for the rest is not known. Within this sample are roughly 11,000 clones, with about 89% of them counted one time only. The ten largest clones take up approximately 21% of the sample. The sample was unsorted PBMCs, taken 0.2 years before starting antiretroviral therapy. These receptors came from a woman in her thirties or forties with HIV.

This chain links TRBV5-1 with TRBJ1-2, with D unclear. Germline-derived CDR1 and CDR2 are SGHRS and YFSETQ. This CDR3 is 14 amino acids long. The ends were cut back, 3 bases at V and 5 bases at J, with 14 bases in the middle. Here the CDR3 DNA reads TGCGCCAGCAGCTCCGAGGAGGAGGCTTATGGCTACACCTTC. This translates into CASSSEEEAYGYTF. Complete variable domain (other parts from reference TRBV5-1 and TRBJ1-2): KAGVTQTPRYLIKTRGQQVTLSCSPISGHRSVSWYQQTPGQGLQFLFEYFSETQRNKGNFPGRFSGRQFSNSRSEMNVSTLELGDSALYLCASSSEEEAYGYTFGSGTRLTVV.

The CDR3 nucleotides read TGTGCCAGTAGTATTCGAACAGGGTACGGCTACACCTTC. It codes for CASSIRTGYGYTF. The gene calls are TRBV19 and TRBJ1-2, with TRBD1 as a possible D gene (6 bases). The germline gives CDR1 LNHDA, CDR2 SQIVND (reference sequence). With 3 bases removed from V and 8 bases from J, the gap between germline ends came to 13 bases. CDR3 size: 13 residues.

The chain recombines TRBV7-9 with TRBJ2-2; a weak D match, TRBD1 (6 bases). Between the trimmed V and J ends, which lost 4 bases and 8 bases, there was a span of 14 bases. In germline, CDR1 is SEHNR, CDR2 FQNEAQ (reference sequence). This CDR3 is built from 14 residues. The CDR3 coding sequence is TGTGCCAGCAGCTCAGTAAACAGGGATGGGGAGCTGTTTTTT. Its protein is CASSSVNRDGELFF.

The gene calls are TRBV18 and TRBJ2-6; D call uncertain. CDR1 is KGHSH, CDR2 LQKENI, per germline. The CDR3 sequence is 14 residues long. V was trimmed by 4 bases and J by 0 bases, leaving 4 bases between them. CDR3 amino acids: CASSQDSGANVLTF. CDR3 DNA: TGTGCCAGCTCACAGGACTCTGGGGCCAACGTCCTGACTTTC.

This CDR3 reads CASGFIGTGELFF. For the CDR3, the DNA is TGTGCTAGTGGTTTTATAGGGACCGGGGAGCTGTTTTTT. The V call is TRBV12-5, the J call TRBJ2-2; D is uncertain. The CDR3 covers 13 residues. Germline loops: CDR1 LGHNT, CDR2 FRNRAP. The V and J ends lost 3 bases and 5 bases respectively, with 7 bases between them.